The 29 T cell receptor beta chains reported below all come from one sample, sequenced in a study of PD-1 blockade in classical Hodgkin lymphoma. Using immunoSEQ multiplex PCR, the repertoire was profiled, and TCRdb retains in-frame clones only, with some absent. This table has tens of thousands of clones, around nine tenths appearing once. Time point specified: cycle 4 day 1 (C4D1), after 6 weeks of nivolumab. All patients experienced relapse after autologous stem cell transplantation, and brentuximab vedotin exposure was variable. The sample consisted of peripheral blood mononuclear cells (PBMCs), taken before the fourth cycle of nivolumab. Source of these receptors: a human donor with classical Hodgkin lymphoma.

The V call is TRBV28, the J call TRBJ2-1; D may be TRBD1 (6 bases). The CDR3 consists of 15 residues. Germline values: CDR1 MDHEN, CDR2 SYDVKM. The V end lost 3 bases, the J end lost 2 bases, and 11 bases lay between the germline ends. As DNA, the CDR3 is TGTGCCAGCAGTTTGTCGGGACAAACCTACAATGAGCAGTTCTTC. Protein sequence: CASSLSGQTYNEQFF. The variable domain in full, completed from reference TRBV28 and TRBJ2-1, reads DVKVTQSSRYLVKRTGEKVFLECVQDMDHENMFWYRQDPGLGLRLIYFSYDVKMKEKGDIPEGYSVSREKKERFSLILESASTNQTSMYLCASSLSGQTYNEQFFGPGTRLTVL.

The chain recombines TRBV6-5 with TRBJ2-3, with TRBD2 identical over 9 bases. V was clipped by 5 bases and J by 2 bases; unmatched bases: 5. CDR3 length: 15 amino acids. Germline assignment: CDR1 MNHEY and CDR2 SVGAGI. Written as DNA, the CDR3 is TGTGCCAGCAGTAAGAGCGGGAGGTACACAGATACGCAGTATTTT. Its protein product is CASSKSGRYTDTQYF.

This rearrangement joins TRBV6-1 to TRBJ1-5; no reliable D call. Deletions cut 3 bases from V and 8 bases from J, with 14 bases between. The length of the CDR3 is 14 residues. The germline CDR1 and CDR2 sequences are MNHNS and SASEGT. The CDR3 spells CASSDPSRIEPQHF. The CDR3 nucleotides are TGTGCCAGCAGTGATCCCTCCAGGATTGAGCCCCAGCATTTT.

The chain recombines TRBV5-1 with TRBJ2-1; D call uncertain. This CDR3 has 17 residues. The V end lost 0 bases, the J end lost 2 bases, and 15 bases lay between the germline ends. Germline V lookup: CDR1 SGHRS, CDR2 YFSETQ. The CDR3 spells CASSLEVLVIPYNEQFF. DNA for the CDR3: TGCGCCAGCAGCTTGGAGGTACTCGTAATCCCCTACAATGAGCAGTTCTTC. The full variable domain, its missing parts supplied by reference TRBV5-1 and TRBJ2-1, is KAGVTQTPRYLIKTRGQQVTLSCSPISGHRSVSWYQQTPGQGLQFLFEYFSETQRNKGNFPGRFSGRQFSNSRSEMNVSTLELGDSALYLCASSLEVLVIPYNEQFFGPGTRLTVL.

The gene calls are TRBV21-1 and TRBJ1-2; TRBD1 is the table's D call, not checked against the DNA. TRBV21-1 is a pseudogene segment. The CDR3 is made up of 15 amino acids. The CDR3, as DNA: TGTGCCAGCAGCGATGGGACAAGTCCTGGGGATGGCTACACCTTC. It translates to CASSDGTSPGDGYTF.

The J gene is TRBJ1-5, the V gene TRBV7-8, with TRBD1 as a possible D gene (6 bases). There are 15 residues in the CDR3. With 5 bases removed from V and 7 bases from J, the gap between germline ends came to 18 bases. Germline CDR1 reads SGHVS; CDR2 reads FQNEAQ. The CDR3 DNA is TGTGCCAGCAGCAGCCGGGACACAGACACCCAGCCCCAGCATTTT. Protein sequence: CASSSRDTDTQPQHF. Full variable domain (rest looked up from reference TRBV7-8 and TRBJ1-5): GAGVSQSPRYKVAKRGQDVALRCDPISGHVSLFWYQQALGQGPEFLTYFQNEAQLDKSGLPSDRFFAERPEGSVSTLKIQRTQQEDSAVYLCASSSRDTDTQPQHFGDGTRLSIL.

The chain employs TRBV29-1 and TRBJ2-6, with a tentative D call TRBD1 (6 bases). The germline V gene has CDR1 SQVTM and CDR2 ANQGSEA. This CDR3 is built from 15 residues. The V end was cut by 6 bases, the J end by 1 base, with 13 bases between. CDR3 DNA: TGCAGCGTCCGCGAACAGGGTTCTGGGGCCAACGTCCTGACTTTC. Translated, it gives CSVREQGSGANVLTF.

The genes are TRBV28 and TRBJ2-5; D gene ambiguous. Germline V CDR1 and CDR2: MDHEN, SYDVKM. The CDR3 is 14 residues long. Trimming shortened V by 5 bases and J by 1 base, and 11 bases separated the two germline ends. DNA for the CDR3: TGTGCCAGCAGTCTCCCCGCCACCCAAGAGACCCAGTACTTC. Translated: CASSLPATQETQYF.

V is TRBV28 and J is TRBJ1-4; D is undetermined. This CDR3 spans 15 amino acids. Per germline, CDR1 MDHEN and CDR2 SYDVKM. V lost 3 bases, J lost 0 bases, and 8 bases lay in between. The CDR3 sequence: CASSFITATNEKLFF. In DNA form, the CDR3 reads TGTGCCAGCAGTTTTATCACTGCAACTAATGAAAAACTGTTTTTT.

This chain uses TRBV28 with TRBJ1-3; D unresolved. CDR3 length equals 12 residues. V lost 8 bases, J lost 2 bases, and 7 bases lay in between. CDR1 MDHEN and CDR2 SYDVKM come from the germline V gene. The CDR3 sequence is CASANTGNTIYF. Here the CDR3 DNA reads TGTGCCAGCGCGAACACTGGAAACACCATATATTTT.

The CDR3 DNA follows: TGTGCCAGCAGCTTAGGAGACAGAGGTGCCGGGGAGCTGTTTTTT. It encodes CASSLGDRGAGELFF. The V call is TRBV11-3, the J call TRBJ2-2, with D perhaps TRBD1 (5 bases). The V end was cut by 1 base, the J end by 6 bases, with 12 bases between. The CDR3 is 15 amino acids. Germline lookup yields CDR1 SGHNT and CDR2 YENEEA.

The chain is built from TRBV6-5 and TRBJ1-2, with D possibly TRBD1 on 6 matching bases. From germline, CDR1 is MNHEY and CDR2 SVGAGI. V was trimmed by 0 bases and J by 3 bases, leaving 11 bases between them. This CDR3 is built from 15 residues. CDR3 region: CASSYSGQSHYGYTF. For the CDR3, the DNA is TGTGCCAGCAGTTACTCCGGACAGTCGCACTATGGCTACACCTTC.

V is TRBV4-1 and J is TRBJ2-1; TRBD2 matches 10 bases. This CDR3 has 17 amino acids. After removal of 3 bases from V and 0 bases from J, the junction contained 5 bases not matched to a gene. Germline values: CDR1 MGHRA, CDR2 YSYEKL. The CDR3 here is CASSHSSGRSSYNEQFF. The CDR3 DNA is TGCGCCAGCAGCCACAGTAGCGGGAGGAGCTCCTACAATGAGCAGTTCTTC.

The chain joins TRBV5-1 to TRBJ2-7; tentatively, D is TRBD1 (6 bases). Between the trimmed V and J ends, which lost 6 bases and 0 bases, there was a span of 10 bases. The CDR3 contains 13 residues. Germline loops: CDR1 SGHRS, CDR2 YFSETQ. The CDR3 protein is CASTGQSSYEQYF. Here the CDR3 DNA reads TGCGCCAGCACTGGACAGAGCTCCTACGAGCAGTACTTC.

The chain is built from TRBV7-3 and TRBJ2-3; D gene ambiguous. The germline V gene encodes CDR1 SGHTA and CDR2 FQGTGA. V lost 3 bases and J 6 bases, leaving 10 bases between the germline ends. This CDR3 is built from 13 residues. CDR3 nucleotides: TGTGCCAGCAGCTTGGTCCCTTCCGATACGCAGTATTTT. It codes for CASSLVPSDTQYF.

This sequence joins TRBV2 and TRBJ2-1; 12 bases fit TRBD2. Germline V lookup: CDR1 SNHLY, CDR2 FYNNEI. With 6 bases clipped from V and 8 bases from J, the junction kept 8 bases outside the gene matches. The CDR3 extends over 15 amino acids. The CDR3 protein is CASSRGLAGFDEQFF. For the CDR3, the DNA is TGTGCCAGCAGCCGTGGACTAGCGGGATTCGATGAGCAGTTCTTC.

The chain combines TRBV30 with TRBJ2-5; 7 nucleotides align to TRBD1. V lost 4 bases and J lost 1; bases outside the gene matches: 6. This CDR3 contains 14 residues. Germline loops: CDR1 GTSNPN, CDR2 SVGIG (reference sequence). The CDR3 region is CAWNRDSLQETQYF. The CDR3 nucleotides read TGTGCCTGGAACAGGGACAGCCTCCAAGAGACCCAGTACTTC.

The chain couples TRBV5-1 to TRBJ1-2; perhaps TRBD1 as D (6 bases). Germline CDR1 SGHRS, CDR2 YFSETQ. V lost 0 bases and J 8 bases, leaving 17 bases between the germline ends. CDR3 length equals 15 residues. In nucleotides, the CDR3 is TGCGCCAGCAGCTTGGGACCCATCAAGGGGGACGGCTACACCTTC. It specifies CASSLGPIKGDGYTF.

This chain connects TRBV9 to TRBJ2-1; D gene unclear. The germline V and J ends were trimmed by 4 bases and 5 bases, with 10 bases remaining between them. Germline V gene sequence: CDR1 SGDLS, CDR2 YYNGEE. This CDR3 spans 13 amino acids. DNA for the CDR3: TGTGCCAGCAGCCCTTCGATCCACAATGAGCAGTTCTTC. Protein product: CASSPSIHNEQFF.

V is TRBV5-1 and J is TRBJ1-2, with 10 bases aligning to TRBD1. The trim removed 4 bases at V and 7 bases at J, leaving 16 bases unmatched. CDR3 length equals 17 residues. CDR1 is SGHRS, CDR2 YFSETQ, per germline. For the CDR3, the DNA is TGCGCCAGCAGCCTGGGACAGGGGCTCCAGCAGAGTGGTGGCTACACCTTC. Translating it yields CASSLGQGLQQSGGYTF.

The rearrangement joins TRBV27 to TRBJ2-5; 7 nucleotides align to TRBD1. The CDR3 is 15 residues long. V lost 8 bases, J lost 2 bases, and 11 bases stayed unmatched. Germline values: CDR1 MNHEY, CDR2 SMNVEV (reference sequence). DNA of the CDR3: TGTGCCAGCCGAAGACAGGGCGCAGGGCAAGAGACCCAGTACTTC. Its protein product is CASRRQGAGQETQYF.

The CDR3: CASSLGGLRTDTQYF. DNA of the CDR3: TGTGCCAGTAGTCTCGGAGGGCTCCGCACAGATACGCAGTATTTT. V usage is TRBV19 and J usage is TRBJ2-3; the D gene is possibly TRBD2 (6 bases). This CDR3 is built from 15 residues. The V gene lost 5 bases and the J gene lost 1 base, with 13 bases spanning the gap. CDR1 is LNHDA and CDR2 is SQIVND in the germline V gene (reference sequence).

The J gene is TRBJ2-3, the V gene TRBV29-1; D not resolved. Looked up from germline, CDR1 is SQVTM and CDR2 is ANQGSEA. CDR3 size: 15 residues. V was cut by 0 bases and J by 1 base, with 11 bases left in between. The DNA for the CDR3 is TGCAGCGTTGAAGACCAGGACGGTCGCACAGATACGCAGTATTTT. It codes for CSVEDQDGRTDTQYF.

J is TRBJ2-7 and V is TRBV6-1; D uncertain. V shed 8 bases and J shed 5 bases, with 16 bases lying between them. From germline, CDR1 is MNHNS and CDR2 SASEGT. CDR3 length: 13 amino acids. For the CDR3, the DNA is TGTGCCAGCCTGAGGACCTCCTGGGACGAGCAGTACTTC. It translates to CASLRTSWDEQYF.

V gene TRBV5-6 combines with J gene TRBJ1-4; D is unclear. The germline V gene encodes CDR1 SGHDT and CDR2 YYEEEE. The V end was cut by 4 bases, the J end by 0 bases, with 10 bases between. CDR3 length equals 15 residues. CDR3 coding DNA: TGTGCCAGCAGCCGTCGGTTTGCAACTAATGAAAAACTGTTTTTT. Its protein product is CASSRRFATNEKLFF.

This clone was seen a single time. The chain couples TRBV4-1 to TRBJ1-5, with D hard to call. Trimming removed 4 bases at V and 7 bases at J, with 11 bases between. The CDR3 has 13 amino acids. Germline CDR1 and CDR2: MGHRA and YSYEKL. In DNA, the CDR3 is TGCGCCAGCAGCCCTCTGAGTGGGCAGCCCCAGCATTTT. Translating it yields CASSPLSGQPQHF.

The V call is TRBV5-3, the J call TRBJ2-3, with D possibly matching TRBD2 (6 bases). TRBV5-3 is identified as an open reading frame with a role that is uncertain. V was cut by 0 bases and J by 0 bases, with 14 bases left in between. The CDR3 length is 17 residues. The CDR3, as DNA: TGTGCCAGAAGCTTGGCGCTGGGTACTAGCAGCACAGATACGCAGTATTTT. Its translation is CARSLALGTSSTDTQYF.

This chain links TRBV19 with TRBJ2-5; 7 bases map to TRBD2. The V gene's germline CDR1 is LNHDA and CDR2 SQIVND (reference sequence). After removal of 3 bases from V and 0 bases from J, the junction contained 7 bases not matched to a gene. The CDR3 is made up of 16 amino acids. CDR3 in amino acids: CASSMAASGYQETQYF. As DNA, the CDR3 is TGTGCCAGTAGTATGGCGGCTAGCGGATACCAAGAGACCCAGTACTTC.

The chain carries TRBV19 and TRBJ2-1; D is perhaps TRBD1 (6 bases). V was cut by 8 bases and J by 0 bases, with 17 bases left in between. Germline CDR1 and CDR2: LNHDA and SQIVND (reference sequence). CDR3 length: 16 residues. CDR3 DNA: TGTGCCAGTCAGGCAGGGGCTACCTTCTCCTACAATGAGCAGTTCTTC. As protein: CASQAGATFSYNEQFF. Full variable domain (remainder filled in from reference TRBV19 and TRBJ2-1): DGGITQSPKYLFRKEGQNVTLSCEQNLNHDAMYWYRQDPGQGLRLIYYSQIVNDFQKGDIAEGYSVSREKKESFPLTVTSAQKNPTAFYLCASQAGATFSYNEQFFGPGTRLTVL.